One and the same sample provided the 27 T cell receptor beta chains below, sequenced in a study of T cells in Graves' hyperthyroidism and ophthalmopathy. The investigators amplified TCR beta CDR3 regions from RNA transcripts. Using the HTBI primer set, a first-round RT-PCR was run on the TCR CDR3. TCRdb reanalysed the multiplex PCR reads using MiXCR and keeps one entry per CDR3 protein. The table lists about 380,000 distinct CDR3 sequences, approximately 15% of them singletons, with roughly 11% in the top ten. The material sequenced was blood. These receptors were obtained from a woman aged 55-69 years with Graves' hyperthyroidism.

Turning to this clonotype: One junction end does not reproduce the germline sequence, and a read error may be involved. The chain carries TRBV7-8 and TRBJ2-7, with 7 bases that match TRBD1. Looked up from germline, CDR1 is SGHVS and CDR2 is FQNEAQ. CDR3 length equals 13 residues. DNA for the CDR3: TGTGCCAGCAGCTTAGACAGGGGTTACGAGCAGTGCTTC. It yields the protein CASSLDRGYEQCF.

This clonotype came up many times. The chain carries TRBV7-9 and TRBJ2-5; tentative D call: TRBD1 (6 bases). V gave up 1 base and J gave up 5 bases, with 17 bases separating them. There are 16 residues in the CDR3. Germline V gene data show CDR1 as SEHNR and CDR2 as FQNEAQ (reference sequence). The CDR3 region is CASSLEGWRQGETQYF. The CDR3 nucleotides read TGTGCCAGCAGCTTAGAAGGATGGAGGCAGGGGGAGACCCAGTACTTC.

The chain joins TRBV11-2 to TRBJ2-3; the match to TRBD2 covers 7 bases. Germline values: CDR1 SGHAT, CDR2 FQNNGV. The trim removed 0 bases at V and 4 bases at J, leaving 7 bases unmatched. There are 16 residues in the CDR3. Written as DNA, the CDR3 is TGTGCCAGCAGCTTAGAGGGCGGGAGCGCCGCAGATACGCAGTATTTT. Its translation: CASSLEGGSAADTQYF.

This clonotype was observed at least ten times. The V gene is TRBV4-1, the J gene TRBJ2-7; TRBD1 is a possible D gene (5 bases). CDR1 is MGHRA, CDR2 YSYEKL, per germline. V was clipped by 6 bases and J by 0 bases, with 12 bases between them. The CDR3 extends over 14 amino acids. This CDR3 reads CASRSRQNSYEQYF. DNA for the CDR3: TGCGCCAGCAGGTCCCGACAGAACTCCTACGAGCAGTACTTC.

This clonotype occurred many times. The chain joins TRBV28 to TRBJ2-7; no clear D. Germline CDR1 and CDR2: MDHEN and SYDVKM. Deletions cut 5 bases from V and 2 bases from J, with 7 bases between. The CDR3 sequence is 12 residues long. DNA of the CDR3: TGTGCCAGCAGTCAAGCCGCCTACGAGCAGTACTTC. It is translated as CASSQAAYEQYF. Filled out from reference TRBV28 and TRBJ2-7, the complete variable domain reads DVKVTQSSRYLVKRTGEKVFLECVQDMDHENMFWYRQDPGLGLRLIYFSYDVKMKEKGDIPEGYSVSREKKERFSLILESASTNQTSMYLCASSQAAYEQYFGPGTRLTVT.

The chain couples TRBV2 to TRBJ2-5; TRBD2 matches at 13 bases. Germline CDR1 SNHLY, CDR2 FYNNEI. CDR3 length equals 17 residues. V dropped 4 bases and J dropped 1; count of bases not matched to a gene: 6. The CDR3 loop is CASSGGTSGNRQETQYF. The CDR3 nucleotides read TGTGCCAGCAGTGGGGGGACTAGCGGGAATCGCCAAGAGACCCAGTACTTC.

This clonotype has only a few counts. The chain couples TRBV27 to TRBJ2-7, with 9 nucleotides matching TRBD2. This CDR3 region has 15 residues. Trimming removed 6 bases from V and 6 bases from J; junction bases left unmatched: 12. Germline-derived CDR1 and CDR2 are MNHEY and SMNVEV (reference sequence). CDR3 bases: TGTGCCAGCAGACCGGGACTAGCCCCCGTTTCCGAGCAGTACTTC. It is translated as CASRPGLAPVSEQYF.

The chain has TRBV5-4 and TRBJ2-3, with D perhaps TRBD2 (6 bases). CDR1 is SGHNT, CDR2 YYREEE, per germline (reference sequence). Deletions cut 0 bases from V and 5 bases from J, with 10 bases between. This CDR3 has 14 amino acids. The CDR3 coding sequence is TGTGCCAGCAGCTTGGCCAGGCGGGGAGATACGCAGTATTTT. This sequence encodes CASSLARRGDTQYF. The full variable domain, with the rest looked up from reference TRBV5-4 and TRBJ2-3, is ETGVTQSPTHLIKTRGQQVTLRCSSQSGHNTVSWYQQALGQGPQFIFQYYREEENGRGNFPPRFSGLQFPNYSSELNVNALELDDSALYLCASSLARRGDTQYFGPGTRLTVL.

This clonotype came up many times. The V gene is TRBV20-1, the J gene TRBJ1-2, with a tentative D call TRBD1 (6 bases). This CDR3 contains 12 residues. Deletions cut 3 bases from V and 6 bases from J, with 11 bases between. Germline CDR1 DFQATT, CDR2 SNEGSKA (reference sequence). As DNA, the CDR3 is TGCAGTGCTAGGGACAGTGAGGATGGCTACACCTTC. Translation: CSARDSEDGYTF.

This clonotype has just a few counts. This chain joins TRBV4-2 and TRBJ2-3; 7 positions match TRBD2. CDR3 length equals 18 residues. V shed 2 bases and J 5 bases; nucleotides not matched to a gene: 16. Germline V CDR1 and CDR2: LGHNA, YNFKEQ. The CDR3 DNA follows: TGTGCCAGCAGCCAATCTCCCCCGCTCCGACCGGGGGGAGATACGCAGTATTTT. Protein: CASSQSPPLRPGGDTQYF.

The chain couples TRBV5-1 to TRBJ2-3, with D possibly TRBD2 on 6 matching bases. The CDR3 sequence is 15 residues long. V was pared by 3 bases and J by 3 bases, with 14 bases between. Germline V CDR1 and CDR2: SGHRS, YFSETQ. The CDR3 sequence is CASSWDLWDTDTQYF. The CDR3 nucleotides read TGCGCCAGCAGCTGGGACTTGTGGGATACAGATACGCAGTATTTT.

This clonotype has a count of ten or more. The chain uses TRBV7-9 and TRBJ2-1, with 11 nucleotides matching TRBD2. The germline CDR1 and CDR2 sequences are SEHNR and FQNEAQ (reference sequence). The CDR3 spans 20 residues. With 3 bases clipped from V and 2 bases from J, the junction kept 15 bases outside the gene matches. Written as DNA, the CDR3 is TGTGCCAGCAGCTTCAGAAGAGGGGCTAGCGGGAGGTACGCCTACAATGAGCAGTTCTTC. Protein product: CASSFRRGASGRYAYNEQFF.

The rearrangement uses TRBV24-1 and TRBJ2-1, with D possibly matching TRBD1 (6 bases). The CDR3 spans 19 residues. V was trimmed by 2 bases and J by 1 base, leaving 20 bases between them. Germline CDR1 is KGHDR and CDR2 is SFDVKD. This chain's CDR3 is CATSDSPYLTGLSYNEQFF. In DNA form, the CDR3 reads TGTGCCACCAGTGATTCCCCTTACCTCACAGGGTTATCCTACAATGAGCAGTTCTTC.

This clonotype was detected many times. V usage is TRBV10-3 and J usage is TRBJ2-3; 9 bases agree with TRBD2. Germline CDR1 and CDR2: ENHRY and SYGVKD. The CDR3 totals 17 residues. V lost 4 bases, J lost 3 bases, and 11 bases stayed unmatched. CDR3 residues: CAISGGDSGRFTDTQYF. CDR3 coding DNA: TGTGCCATCAGTGGAGGAGATAGCGGGAGATTTACAGATACGCAGTATTTT.

This clonotype was observed many times. CDR3 in DNA: TGTGCCAGCAGCTCCCCTAGCGTCGGCCATTGGGATACGCAGTATTTT. The encoded protein is CASSSPSVGHWDTQYF. The rearrangement uses TRBV7-2 and TRBJ2-3; possible D gene TRBD2, 6 bases. Deletions cut 4 bases from V and 6 bases from J, with 20 bases between. The CDR3 contains 16 residues. Germline assignment: CDR1 SGHTA and CDR2 FQGNSA.

This clonotype has only a few counts. The chain has TRBV19 and TRBJ2-3; tentatively, D is TRBD2 (5 bases). The CDR3 sequence is 16 residues long. CDR1 LNHDA and CDR2 SQIVND come from the germline V gene (reference sequence). V was clipped by 1 base and J by 2 bases, with 13 bases between them. In DNA, the CDR3 is TGTGCCAGTAGTATAGTCCTGGGAGCCTTCACAGATACGCAGTATTTT. The encoded protein is CASSIVLGAFTDTQYF. Complete variable domain (other parts from reference TRBV19 and TRBJ2-3): DGGITQSPKYLFRKEGQNVTLSCEQNLNHDAMYWYRQDPGQGLRLIYYSQIVNDFQKGDIAEGYSVSREKKESFPLTVTSAQKNPTAFYLCASSIVLGAFTDTQYFGPGTRLTVL.

This clonotype showed up just a few times. The gene calls are TRBV6-2 or TRBV6-3 and TRBJ2-1, with 9 bases aligning to TRBD2. The V gene's germline CDR1 is MNHEY and CDR2 SVGEGT. This CDR3 has 15 residues. With 0 bases clipped from V and 10 bases from J, the junction kept 7 bases outside the gene matches. In nucleotides, the CDR3 is TGTGCCAGCAGTTACTCCCCCCTAGCGGGACTGGAGCAGTTCTTC. This gives the protein CASSYSPLAGLEQFF.

This clonotype has a count of ten or more. J is TRBJ2-7 and V is TRBV7-9; TRBD1 or TRBD2 may be the D gene (5 bases each). Germline CDR1 SEHNR, CDR2 FQNEAQ (reference sequence). Trimming stripped 1 base from V and 0 bases from J, with 10 bases between. CDR3 length: 15 amino acids. The CDR3 region has the DNA TGTGCCAGCAGCTTAGACGGGACGCCCTCCTACGAGCAGTACTTC. Amino acid sequence: CASSLDGTPSYEQYF. Combining the CDR3 with reference TRBV7-9 and TRBJ2-7 gives the whole variable domain DTGVSQNPRHKITKRGQNVTFRCDPISEHNRLYWYRQTLGQGPEFLTYFQNEAQLEKSRLLSDRFSAERPKGSFSTLEIQRTEQGDSAMYLCASSLDGTPSYEQYFGPGTRLTVT.

This clonotype has a handful of counts. Because the CDR3 is missing its conserved closing phenylalanine or tryptophan, this is likely a read error. The chain employs TRBV3-1 and TRBJ2-5; tentatively, D is TRBD2 (5 bases). The CDR3 loop spans 13 amino acids. Germline lookup yields CDR1 LGHDT and CDR2 YNNKEL (reference sequence). The V end was cut by 4 bases, the J end by 9 bases, with 15 bases between. The CDR3 region has the DNA TGTGCCAGCAGCCCCCGGGGAGCCTGGGCCCAGTACCTC. Translated, it gives CASSPRGAWAQYL.

This clonotype was found a few times. The rearrangement uses TRBV6-2 or TRBV6-3 and TRBJ2-6; D may be TRBD2 (6 bases). Germline V gene sequence: CDR1 MNHEY, CDR2 SVGEGT. This CDR3 has 18 residues. V lost 2 bases and J lost 0, with 14 bases in between. The CDR3 DNA follows: TGTGCCAGCAGTTACGTATCGGGGGTGAGCTCTGGGGCCAACGTCCTGACTTTC. Protein: CASSYVSGVSSGANVLTF.

This clonotype came up many times. The chain joins TRBV5-1 to TRBJ2-5; D not certain. CDR3 length equals 15 residues. Germline CDR1 is SGHRS and CDR2 is YFSETQ. Trimming removed 2 bases from V and 5 bases from J, with 16 bases in between. DNA for the CDR3: TGCGCCAGCAGCTTTTTCGCTAGAGGACGTGAGACCCAGTACTTC. Translating gives CASSFFARGRETQYF.

This clonotype was counted ten times or more. The V call is TRBV7-9, the J call TRBJ2-2; TRBD2 agrees at 8 bases. Germline V lookup: CDR1 SEHNR, CDR2 FQNEAQ (reference sequence). V lost 5 bases and J lost 5; bases outside the gene matches: 13. CDR3 length: 17 residues. In DNA, the CDR3 is TGTGCCAGCAGCCCTAATACAGCGGGAGTAGGGACCGGGGAGCTGTTTTTT. This gives the protein CASSPNTAGVGTGELFF.

With respect to this clonotype: One end of the junction varies from germline; a read error may be responsible. The chain combines TRBV12-3 or TRBV12-4 with TRBJ2-5; D is perhaps TRBD2 (6 bases). CDR3 size: 13 residues. The CDR3 loop reads CASSFGGQETQHF. The DNA of the CDR3 is TGTGCCAGCAGTTTCGGGGGTCAAGAGACCCAGCACTTC.

This clonotype was counted at least ten times. The chain uses TRBV12-5 and TRBJ2-1; unclear D gene. V dropped 2 bases and J dropped 4 bases, with 15 bases sitting between them. Germline V CDR1 and CDR2: LGHNT, FRNRAP. CDR3 length equals 16 residues. The CDR3 loop reads CASGLRVSAMYNEQFF. DNA for the CDR3: TGTGCTAGTGGTTTGAGGGTTTCCGCAATGTACAATGAGCAGTTCTTC.

In the case of this clonotype: At one end, the junction sequence differs from germline, possibly due to a read error. This chain uses TRBV12-3 or TRBV12-4 with TRBJ2-3; 7 nucleotides agree with TRBD1. The CDR3 extends over 16 amino acids. This CDR3 is CASSFGTTSGTDTRYF. Here the CDR3 DNA reads TGTGCCAGCAGTTTCGGCACTACCTCGGGGACAGATACGCGGTATTTT.

This clonotype was counted at least ten times. The CDR3 DNA is TGTGCCAGCAGTTACACTAGCGGGAGAGAGACAGATACGCAGTATTTT. The encoded protein is CASSYTSGRETDTQYF. The rearrangement links TRBV6-5 to TRBJ2-3; 11 nucleotides match TRBD2. V shed 2 bases, J shed 3 bases, and the junction held 4 bases outside the gene matches. The germline CDR1 and CDR2 sequences are MNHEY and SVGAGI. This CDR3 has 16 amino acids.

The sample holds many counts of this clonotype. This chain connects TRBV7-9 to TRBJ2-3, with 7 bases fitting TRBD2. There are 15 residues in the CDR3. Looked up from germline, CDR1 is SEHNR and CDR2 is FQNEAQ (reference sequence). The V segment lost 4 bases and the J segment 2 bases; nucleotides outside the gene matches: 6. DNA for the CDR3: TGTGCCAGCAGCTCCAAGCGGGATGACACAGATACGCAGTATTTT. This encodes CASSSKRDDTDTQYF.